This is a list of T cell receptor beta chains from one sample in a study of T cell changes during pregnancy in multiple sclerosis. The protocol was immunoSEQ multiplex PCR, while the TCRdb copy is restricted to in-frame clones and leaves out a portion. The sample records about 17,000 clones, approximately 91% being singletons. Material: CD8+ T cells from peripheral blood mononuclear cells, obtained after pregnancy. These receptors were obtained from a female donor in good health, enrolled as a control in a pregnancy study. The conserved cysteine and the conserved F or W are not part of the CDR3 here.

>TRBV6-5
ASSLGEWHT
>TRBV28
ASSFRGRENTGELF
>TRBV5-6
ASSPGLGEYEQY
>TRBV5-6
ASSSPGTEGLETQY
>TRBV7-9
ASSRSPSPEQY
>TRBV7-8
ASSPGLALRGEQF
>TRBV10-1
ARARGQGNYGYT
>TRBV27
ASSLTGGSQPQH
>TRBV7-9
ASSPHPRDRVGNEQF
>TRBV5-1
ASSPGAVGDEQY
>TRBV11-2
ASSSTGTPNNEQF
>TRBV7-7
ASSPTPPPAGGKETQY
>TRBV7-9
ASSGTGTTTDTQY
>TRBV21-1
ASSVGGFSYEQY
>TRBV9
ASSVGGGGRTYNEQF
>TRBV19
ASSIQGLAGEQF
>TRBV27
ASSFGVGQGNYGYT
>TRBV15
ATSRDRRGSETQY
>TRBV6-4
ASSELAGTGNEQF
>TRBV30
AWADWAGGSYGYT
>TRBV5-1
ASSLTGYEQY
>TRBV2
ASRTGGGGMGQPQH
>TRBV19
ASTLGGRGTEAF
>TRBV7-9
ASSSTPQGMGEQY
>TRBV9
ASSAHSGPSYEQY
>TRBV16
ASSQGPSGNQETQY
>TRBV7-8
ASSFLGGFTTDTQY
>TRBV4-1
ASSQDRGAINTEAF
>TRBV4-2
ASSQRRAGVEYNTIY
>TRBV7-9
ASSPQGQGAGEQF
>TRBV19
ASSIDQISGNTIY
>TRBV2
ASSPTSGSAVSGELF
>TRBV7-8
ASSGRLAGGPETQY
>TRBV7-8
ASSYPSRAPLEQY
>TRBV9
ASSVAPQGQGEQF
>TRBV9
ASSEEGLNEQF
>TRBV5-8
ASSNGQGSPETQY
>TRBV6-5
ASSPQGAGNTIY
>TRBV10-2
ASSDGGSNQPQH
>TRBV14
ASSPRDYSYEQY
>TRBV27
ASSSLGGEQF
>TRBV2
ASSGTGENEQF
>TRBV6-5
ASRPPLGTGGGYT
>TRBV10-2
ASSDQGSNSPLH
>TRBV27
ASKAGAGQPQH